The TCR beta chain under discussion was sequenced for a study of early T cells in non-severe SARS-CoV-2 infection. This clonotype has at least ten counts. Germline V gene lookup returns CDR1 DFQATT and CDR2 SNEGSKA (reference sequence). This CDR3 has 16 amino acids. The ends were cut back, 6 bases at V and 1 base at J, with 20 bases in the middle. Unique molecular identifiers were affixed to single, distinct cDNA molecules. One entry per CDR3 protein results from TCRdb running MiXCR on the 5' RACE reads. The table lists fewer than 85,000 distinct CDR3 sequences, about 14% of them singletons, with around 10% in the top ten.

Specimen: whole blood. The chain couples TRBV20-1 to TRBJ2-3; D might be TRBD1 or TRBD2, each matching 6 bases. This TCR derives from an adult who was a healthcare worker with PCR-confirmed SARS-CoV-2 infection or an uninfected control (not recorded which). This CDR3 is CSAPPSSEGGTDTQYF. The CDR3 DNA reads as TGCAGTGCACCGCCCTCGTCGGAGGGGGGCACAGATACGCAGTATTTT.